These 27 T cell receptor beta chains share one sample of origin, sequenced in a study of cytomegalovirus exposure and HLA in healthy donors. Primers for the PCR totalled 60 Vbeta and 13 Jbeta. Assay used: immunoSEQ multiplex PCR; TCRdb lists only in-frame clones, some missing. The sample consists of about 130,000 clones, 70% to 85% of them appearing once. Sequenced sample: PBMCs. Receptors originate from a man aged 35 to 55 in good health and CMV-seropositive.

The chain links TRBV7-3 to TRBJ2-3; 10 bases are shared with TRBD2. The CDR3 runs 15 residues. In germline, CDR1 is SGHTA, CDR2 FQGTGA. Trimming cost V 4 bases and J 2 bases; bases outside gene matches: 3. The CDR3 reads CASSWTSGPTDTQYF. In DNA, the CDR3 is TGTGCCAGCAGCTGGACTAGCGGACCCACAGATACGCAGTATTTT.

The chain uses TRBV7-9 and TRBJ2-1; 9 nucleotides line up with TRBD2. The germline CDR1 and CDR2 sequences are SEHNR and FQNEAQ (reference sequence). Germline trimming cut 0 bases from V and 7 bases from J; bases unmatched to any gene: 1. The CDR3 is 14 residues long. CDR3 amino acids: CASSLALAGNEQFF. In DNA, the CDR3 is TGTGCCAGCAGCTTAGCGCTAGCGGGGAATGAGCAGTTCTTC. The full variable domain, completed using reference TRBV7-9 and TRBJ2-1, is DTGVSQNPRHKITKRGQNVTFRCDPISEHNRLYWYRQTLGQGPEFLTYFQNEAQLEKSRLLSDRFSAERPKGSFSTLEIQRTEQGDSAMYLCASSLALAGNEQFFGPGTRLTVL.

The CDR3 sequence is CASSPRTGYEQYF. The CDR3 DNA reads as TGTGCCAGTAGTCCTCGGACAGGCTACGAGCAGTACTTC. The rearrangement links TRBV19 to TRBJ2-7; 7 bases agree with TRBD1. Germline V CDR1 and CDR2: LNHDA, SQIVND (reference sequence). CDR3 length: 13 residues. The J segment lost 3 bases and the V segment lost 5 bases, leaving 4 bases of the junction unmatched.

This clone has just one count. The chain links TRBV15 to TRBJ1-5, with TRBD1 as a possible D gene (6 bases). Germline CDR1 reads LNHNV; CDR2 reads YYDKDF (reference sequence). Between the trimmed V and J ends, which lost 5 bases and 6 bases, there was a span of 23 bases. This CDR3 has 17 residues. DNA for the CDR3: TGTGCCACCAGCGGTGGGGGCAGGGTCAGAGTAACTCAGCCCCAGCATTTT. Its protein product is CATSGGGRVRVTQPQHF.

The chain uses TRBV28 and TRBJ1-6; tentative D call: TRBD1 (6 bases). V lost 2 bases and J 0 bases, leaving 14 bases between the germline ends. Looked up from germline, CDR1 is MDHEN and CDR2 is SYDVKM. This CDR3 has 18 residues. DNA for the CDR3: TGTGCCAGCAGTTTAGACACAGGGCTCAGCTCCTATAATTCACCCCTCCACTTT. Its translation: CASSLDTGLSSYNSPLHF.

V gene TRBV5-1 combines with J gene TRBJ2-7, with D perhaps matching TRBD2 (6 bases). CDR3 length equals 14 residues. Germline assignment: CDR1 SGHRS and CDR2 YFSETQ. Trimming shortened V by 6 bases and J by 0 bases, and 13 bases separated the two germline ends. The CDR3 region is CASKGFGGSYEQYF. In DNA, the CDR3 is TGCGCCAGCAAGGGTTTCGGGGGCTCCTACGAGCAGTACTTC. The entire variable domain, with the rest obtained from reference TRBV5-1 and TRBJ2-7, is as follows: KAGVTQTPRYLIKTRGQQVTLSCSPISGHRSVSWYQQTPGQGLQFLFEYFSETQRNKGNFPGRFSGRQFSNSRSEMNVSTLELGDSALYLCASKGFGGSYEQYFGPGTRLTVT.

The V and J genes are TRBV7-9 and TRBJ1-4; perhaps TRBD1 as D (6 bases). CDR3 length: 15 amino acids. CDR1 is SEHNR, CDR2 FQNEAQ, per germline (reference sequence). The germline V and J ends were trimmed by 5 bases and 7 bases, with 17 bases remaining between them. In DNA form, the CDR3 reads TGTGCCAGCAGCCCACGACAGGCCGGGCCTGAAAAACTGTTTTTT. Its translation is CASSPRQAGPEKLFF. The full variable domain, completed using reference TRBV7-9 and TRBJ1-4, is DTGVSQNPRHKITKRGQNVTFRCDPISEHNRLYWYRQTLGQGPEFLTYFQNEAQLEKSRLLSDRFSAERPKGSFSTLEIQRTEQGDSAMYLCASSPRQAGPEKLFFGSGTQLSVL.

The J gene is TRBJ2-2, the V gene TRBV6-6, with TRBD1 identical over 9 bases. CDR1 is MNHNY, CDR2 SVGAGI, per germline (reference sequence). The CDR3 is made up of 15 amino acids. V gave up 4 bases and J gave up 3 bases; unmatched junction bases: 3. The chain's CDR3 is CASSLDRGDTGELFF. The CDR3 nucleotides read TGTGCCAGCAGTTTGGACAGGGGAGACACCGGGGAGCTGTTTTTT.

V and J are TRBV28 and TRBJ2-7; no reliable D call. Between the trimmed V and J ends, which lost 3 bases and 4 bases, there was a span of 10 bases. Germline V gene data show CDR1 as MDHEN and CDR2 as SYDVKM. The CDR3 contains 13 residues. CDR3: CASSFPSVYEQYF. For the CDR3, the DNA is TGTGCCAGCAGTTTCCCCTCAGTGTACGAGCAGTACTTC.

The J gene is TRBJ2-1, the V gene TRBV19; 9 bases are shared with TRBD2. The germline CDR1 and CDR2 sequences are LNHDA and SQIVND (reference sequence). The CDR3 is 15 residues long. With 3 bases clipped from V and 2 bases from J, the junction kept 2 bases outside the gene matches. CDR3: CASSIAGGPYNEQFF. Here the CDR3 DNA reads TGTGCCAGTAGTATCGCGGGAGGGCCCTACAATGAGCAGTTCTTC.

The rearrangement joins TRBV5-1 to TRBJ2-1; 7 nucleotides agree with TRBD2. The J segment lost 8 bases and the V segment lost 3 bases, leaving 5 bases of the junction unmatched. The CDR3 has 13 residues. Germline V gene data show CDR1 as SGHRS and CDR2 as YFSETQ. CDR3 sequence (DNA): TGCGCCAGCAGCTCAGAGCGGGACGATGAGCAGTTCTTC. Translated, it gives CASSSERDDEQFF.

The genes are TRBV6-6 and TRBJ1-3; D is ambiguous. The CDR3 consists of 15 residues. Trimming cost V 0 bases and J 2 bases, with 8 bases left between them. Germline V gene sequence: CDR1 MNHNY, CDR2 SVGAGI (reference sequence). CDR3 coding DNA: TGTGCCAGCAGTTACTCGGGAGGGCCTGGAAACACCATATATTTT. This encodes CASSYSGGPGNTIYF.

As DNA, the CDR3 is TGTGCCAGCAGCATCGGCCCTCAGGTCTCCTACGAGCAGTACTTC. Its protein product is CASSIGPQVSYEQYF. The chain links TRBV5-4 to TRBJ2-7; D gene uncertain. V was cut by 4 bases and J by 0 bases, with 14 bases left in between. The CDR3 covers 15 residues. Germline lookup yields CDR1 SGHNT and CDR2 YYREEE (reference sequence).

The chain couples TRBV29-1 to TRBJ2-7, with 13 bases that match TRBD2. Germline V gene lookup returns CDR1 SQVTM and CDR2 ANQGSEA. J gave up 9 bases and V 5 bases, and 7 bases lay outside the gene matches. There are 13 residues in the CDR3. The CDR3 coding sequence is TGCAGCGTTTTGGGACTAGCGGGGAGTAGGCAGTACTTC. Amino acids: CSVLGLAGSRQYF.

This chain joins TRBV5-1 and TRBJ2-1; D perhaps matches TRBD2 (5 bases). The CDR3 is made up of 16 amino acids. Germline lookup yields CDR1 SGHRS and CDR2 YFSETQ. The germline V and J ends were trimmed by 4 bases and 0 bases, with 14 bases remaining between them. The CDR3: CASSNFIGSSYNEQFF. The CDR3 DNA sequence: TGCGCCAGCAGCAACTTTATAGGGAGCTCCTACAATGAGCAGTTCTTC.

The V call is TRBV29-1, the J call TRBJ2-3; TRBD1 might be the D (6 bases). V was cut by 2 bases and J by 2 bases, with 17 bases left in between. CDR3 length equals 16 residues. CDR1 and CDR2 (germline): SQVTM, ANQGSEA. The CDR3 DNA follows: TGCAGCGTTGAAACCGAGGGCAGGGGAATCACAGATACGCAGTATTTT. The encoded protein is CSVETEGRGITDTQYF.

This clone occurred once. The genes are TRBV6-1 and TRBJ1-5, with D perhaps matching TRBD1 (5 bases). V lost 0 bases and J lost 3, with 12 bases in between. The CDR3 covers 16 residues. Per the germline V gene, CDR1 is MNHNS and CDR2 is SASEGT. The CDR3 DNA is TGTGCCAGCAGTGAAGCGCTGAGCAGGGTCAATCAGCCCCAGCATTTT. Translation gives CASSEALSRVNQPQHF.

The V gene is TRBV5-1, the J gene TRBJ2-5; tentative D call: TRBD1 (6 bases). V shed 2 bases and J shed 4 bases, with 15 bases lying between them. CDR1 and CDR2 (germline): SGHRS, YFSETQ. The CDR3 consists of 15 residues. The CDR3 sequence is CASSLDGGRGETQYF. The CDR3 DNA reads TGCGCCAGCAGCTTAGATGGGGGCAGGGGAGAGACCCAGTACTTC.

The chain employs TRBV5-1 and TRBJ1-5; TRBD1 matches 10 bases. The trim removed 4 bases at V and 6 bases at J, leaving 4 bases unmatched. Germline-derived CDR1 and CDR2 are SGHRS and YFSETQ. CDR3 size: 14 residues. Here the CDR3 reads CASSVDRGGQPQHF. In DNA form, the CDR3 reads TGCGCCAGCAGCGTGGACAGGGGGGGTCAGCCCCAGCATTTT.

This clone has only one observation. The V and J genes are TRBV9 and TRBJ2-1; 11 bases line up with TRBD1. V lost 0 bases to trimming and J lost 4 bases; unmatched junction nucleotides: 3. The CDR3 is made up of 16 amino acids. CDR1 and CDR2 (germline): SGDLS, YYNGEE. The CDR3 DNA sequence: TGTGCCAGCAGCGTAGCGGGACAGGGGGTTTACAATGAGCAGTTCTTC. Translating gives CASSVAGQGVYNEQFF.

The chain links TRBV14 to TRBJ1-2; 7 bases line up with TRBD1. The CDR3 sequence is 15 residues long. V dropped 4 bases and J dropped 8; count of bases not matched to a gene: 13. Germline CDR1 SGHDN, CDR2 FVKESK. The CDR3 here is CASSLGTASGGGYTF. DNA for the CDR3: TGTGCCAGCAGCCTCGGGACAGCCTCGGGAGGGGGCTACACCTTC.

The genes are TRBV28 and TRBJ2-1, with TRBD2 matching 11 bases. In germline, CDR1 is MDHEN, CDR2 SYDVKM. CDR3 length: 16 amino acids. With V trimmed by 6 bases and J by 8 bases, 12 bases remained unmatched. In DNA form, the CDR3 reads TGTGCCAGCAGCTCAATTCTAGCGGGAGGAACCGATGAGCAGTTCTTC. Translated, it gives CASSSILAGGTDEQFF.

The genes are TRBV6-5 and TRBJ1-1; D is undetermined. The CDR3 is 12 amino acids. Trimming took off 6 bases at V and 4 bases at J, with 9 bases between the two ends. The germline V gene has CDR1 MNHEY and CDR2 SVGAGI. The CDR3 sequence is CASSDRVTEAFF. The DNA of the CDR3 is TGTGCCAGCAGCGACCGGGTCACTGAAGCTTTCTTT.

The sample holds a few counts of this clone. This chain joins TRBV2 and TRBJ1-4; D is unresolved. The germline V gene has CDR1 SNHLY and CDR2 FYNNEI. V lost 3 bases and J lost 2, with 7 bases in between. The CDR3 runs to 14 residues. CDR3 coding DNA: TGTGCCAGCAGTGACCGTAGCACTAATGAAAAACTGTTTTTT. Protein: CASSDRSTNEKLFF.

The CDR3 sequence: CASTPPSRGRGGTQYF. In DNA, the CDR3 is TGTGCCAGCACTCCCCCCTCTCGCGGGAGGGGGGGGACCCAGTACTTC. The chain recombines TRBV28 with TRBJ2-5, with 9 nucleotides matching TRBD2. The trim removed 7 bases at V and 7 bases at J, leaving 16 bases unmatched. Germline values: CDR1 MDHEN, CDR2 SYDVKM. The length of the CDR3 is 16 residues.

This clone was seen more than once but under ten times. This chain joins TRBV6-1 and TRBJ2-3; 8 bases are shared with TRBD2. The V and J ends lost 4 bases and 6 bases, in that order; junction bases with no gene match: 9. The CDR3 has 15 residues. The germline V gene has CDR1 MNHNS and CDR2 SASEGT. The CDR3 sequence: CASSVAGGRGDTQYF. The CDR3 nucleotides are TGTGCCAGCAGTGTCGCGGGAGGCCGTGGGGATACGCAGTATTTT.

This clone showed up just a few times. The chain combines TRBV4-1 with TRBJ2-7; TRBD2 aligns across 15 bases. Trimming at V came to 1 base and at J to 5 bases, leaving 9 bases not matched to a gene. CDR1 is MGHRA and CDR2 is YSYEKL in the germline V gene. CDR3 length: 18 residues. As DNA, the CDR3 is TGCGCCAGCAGCCAAGGAGGACTAGCGGGAGGGCCTTACGACGAGCAGTACTTC. This sequence encodes CASSQGGLAGGPYDEQYF.